The 17 T cell receptor beta chains below come from one sample, sequenced in a study of blood T cell repertoires in COVID-19. Method: immunoSEQ multiplex PCR; TCRdb's copy keeps in-frame clones and lacks some. Found here are 390,000 or so clones, roughly four fifths of them singletons; the top ten hold around 5.1%. Sequenced input: PBMCs or T cells enriched from blood (not recorded which). The receptors shown here come from a woman in her 50s who had recovered from COVID-19.

This clone was detected once. This chain links TRBV18 with TRBJ1-5, with TRBD1 as a possible D gene (6 bases). This CDR3 has 14 residues. The ends were cut back, 5 bases at V and 6 bases at J, with 14 bases in the middle. CDR1 and CDR2 from the germline V gene are KGHSH and LQKENI. CDR3 sequence (DNA): TGTGCCAGCTCAGACCTCAGGGGTGGTCAGCCCCAGCATTTT. Protein sequence: CASSDLRGGQPQHF. Combining the CDR3 with reference TRBV18 and TRBJ1-5 gives the whole variable domain NAGVMQNPRHLVRRRGQEARLRCSPMKGHSHVYWYRQLPEEGLKFMVYLQKENIIDESGMPKERFSAEFPKEGPSILRIQQVVRGDSAAYFCASSDLRGGQPQHFGDGTRLSIL.

The gene calls are TRBV18 and TRBJ1-5; D possibly corresponds to TRBD1 (5 bases). Per germline, CDR1 KGHSH and CDR2 LQKENI. This CDR3 contains 17 residues. Trimming stripped 3 bases from V and 7 bases from J, with 22 bases between. The CDR3, as DNA: TGTGCCAGCTCACCGCAGCTTACAGGTCGAGGTGGCCAGCCCCAGCATTTT. As protein: CASSPQLTGRGGQPQHF.

The gene calls are TRBV7-9 and TRBJ1-1; D perhaps matches TRBD1 (6 bases). Trimming took 5 bases from V and 3 from J, leaving 13 bases between them. Per germline, CDR1 SEHNR and CDR2 FQNEAQ (reference sequence). The CDR3 extends over 14 amino acids. In DNA form, the CDR3 reads TGTGCCAGCAGCCACTGGGGGCACGACACTGAAGCTTTCTTT. Residues: CASSHWGHDTEAFF.

The chain joins TRBV7-9 to TRBJ1-1, with TRBD1 matching 7 bases. Germline CDR1 reads SEHNR; CDR2 reads FQNEAQ (reference sequence). J was trimmed by 2 bases and V by 5 bases; bases with no gene match: 8. This CDR3 is 15 amino acids long. This chain's CDR3 is CASSQGDSFNTEAFF. The CDR3 region has the DNA TGTGCCAGCAGCCAAGGGGACAGCTTTAACACTGAAGCTTTCTTT.

The chain is built from TRBV7-2 and TRBJ1-1; D gene ambiguous. Germline V lookup: CDR1 SGHTA, CDR2 FQGNSA. V shed 7 bases and J shed 6 bases, with 15 bases lying between them. This CDR3 is 13 amino acids long. This chain's CDR3 is CASNIGVIAEAFF. DNA for the CDR3: TGTGCCAGCAACATAGGAGTTATAGCTGAAGCTTTCTTT.

In its sample, this clone was seen once. The chain uses TRBV21-1 and TRBJ2-6; the table assigns TRBD2, which was not confirmed against the DNA. TRBV21-1 is noted as a pseudogene. CDR3 length equals 15 residues. The CDR3 DNA follows: TGTGCCGGCGGGGCCCCGATCTCTGGGGCCAACGTCCTGACTTTC. Encoded protein: CAGGAPISGANVLTF.

The rearrangement links TRBV7-2 to TRBJ1-1; unclear D gene. V lost 6 bases, J lost 0 bases, and 11 bases lay in between. The CDR3 is 14 residues long. Germline V gene lookup returns CDR1 SGHTA and CDR2 FQGNSA. CDR3 region: CASSGGPMNTEAFF. CDR3 nucleotide sequence: TGTGCCAGCAGTGGAGGACCGATGAACACTGAAGCTTTCTTT.

V is TRBV12-3 or TRBV12-4 and J is TRBJ2-1, with D possibly being TRBD1 (5 bases). Trimming took off 5 bases at V and 9 bases at J, with 14 bases between the two ends. This CDR3 comprises 13 residues. The CDR3 DNA follows: TGTGCCAGCAGTGCGCAGGGAATCGGTGAGCAGTTCTTC. It encodes CASSAQGIGEQFF.

The chain joins TRBV19 to TRBJ1-3; 8 bases are a match to TRBD1. Germline values: CDR1 LNHDA, CDR2 SQIVND (reference sequence). The J segment lost 0 bases and the V segment lost 3 bases, leaving 16 bases of the junction unmatched. CDR3 length: 20 amino acids. In nucleotides, the CDR3 is TGTGCCAGTAGTATCGAGGGATACAGGGGGTCCAGCCTCTCTGGAAACACCATATATTTT. It translates to CASSIEGYRGSSLSGNTIYF.

This sequence joins TRBV6-5 and TRBJ1-2; TRBD1 is a possible D gene (5 bases). Between the trimmed V and J ends, which lost 6 bases and 0 bases, there was a span of 11 bases. Germline V gene data show CDR1 as MNHEY and CDR2 as SVGAGI. This CDR3 comprises 14 residues. CDR3 sequence: CASRPGLANYGYTF. DNA for the CDR3: TGTGCCAGCAGACCAGGGTTGGCTAACTATGGCTACACCTTC.

V is TRBV29-1 and J is TRBJ1-1; D is perhaps TRBD1 (5 bases). This CDR3 is 11 amino acids long. The V and J ends lost 5 bases and 8 bases respectively, with 12 bases between them. From germline, CDR1 is SQVTM and CDR2 ANQGSEA. CDR3 protein: CSVRNGGEAFF. The CDR3 DNA reads TGCAGCGTTCGAAACGGGGGAGAAGCTTTCTTT.

V and J are TRBV30 and TRBJ2-7; 9 nucleotides align to TRBD1. The CDR3 is made up of 11 amino acids. Trimming cost V 5 bases and J 5 bases; bases outside gene matches: 1. Germline CDR1 is GTSNPN and CDR2 is SVGIG (reference sequence). The CDR3 protein is CAWGTGNEQYF. The CDR3 DNA is TGTGCCTGGGGGACAGGGAACGAGCAGTACTTC.

The chain has TRBV2 and TRBJ1-2; no firm D call. Germline V gives CDR1 SNHLY, CDR2 FYNNEI. Trimming stripped 1 base from V and 6 bases from J, with 12 bases between. The CDR3 loop spans 14 amino acids. CDR3 coding DNA: TGTGCCAGCAGTGAAGTTGAACTCCGAAATGGCTACACCTTC. Translated, it gives CASSEVELRNGYTF.

The chain has TRBV7-9 and TRBJ2-7; 8 bases agree with TRBD2. V gave up 3 bases and J gave up 6 bases; unmatched junction bases: 10. This CDR3 comprises 15 residues. In germline, CDR1 is SEHNR, CDR2 FQNEAQ (reference sequence). Here the CDR3 reads CASSFAGGGPLEQYF. In DNA form, the CDR3 reads TGTGCCAGCAGCTTCGCGGGAGGCGGTCCACTCGAGCAGTACTTC.

The rearrangement uses TRBV19 and TRBJ2-6; no clear D. The CDR3 is 15 amino acids. Germline V gene data show CDR1 as LNHDA and CDR2 as SQIVND (reference sequence). V shed 5 bases and J shed 2 bases, with 10 bases lying between them. For the CDR3, the DNA is TGTGCCAGTAGTCCCCAGTCAGCTGGGGCCAACGTCCTGACTTTC. Translating it yields CASSPQSAGANVLTF.

The V and J genes are TRBV3-1 (or the pseudogene TRBV3-2) and TRBJ2-7, with D maybe TRBD1 (7 bases). This CDR3 contains 14 residues. Per the germline V gene, CDR1 is LGHDT and CDR2 is YNNKEL (reference sequence). Trimming stripped 4 bases from V and 3 bases from J, with 13 bases between. The DNA of the CDR3 is TGTGCCAGCAGCCGCGGGACAGCCTACTACGAGCAGTACTTC. It codes for CASSRGTAYYEQYF.

This chain joins TRBV19 and TRBJ1-2; D remains unclear. The CDR3 is made up of 15 amino acids. In germline, CDR1 is LNHDA, CDR2 SQIVND (reference sequence). V was pared by 6 bases and J by 0 bases, with 14 bases between. The CDR3 DNA follows: TGTGCCAGTAGGACGACCGGGGAATCTAACTATGGCTACACCTTC. It codes for CASRTTGESNYGYTF.